This T cell receptor beta chain emerged from a study of naive and memory T cell subsets. Study-level results: TCR transcript changes with activation or differentiation may affect this RNA method.

This clonotype was observed once. No antigen is known for it. A UMI-containing oligonucleotide was joined by 3' ligation to the TCR cDNA template. Input was roughly 1 to 1000 ng of DNase-treated total RNA without cell sorting. Amplification of ligated cDNA took four PCR rounds with SP2 and nested alpha and beta constant primers. TCRdb re-called the 5' RACE reads with MiXCR, one entry per CDR3 protein. The table has tens of thousands of distinct CDR3 sequences, around 8% seen once. The CDR3 totals 14 residues. V was clipped by 0 bases and J by 6 bases, with 12 bases between them. Germline V gene sequence: CDR1 LGHNA, CDR2 YNFKEQ.

The sequence derives from a female donor in good health. V gene TRBV4-2 combines with J gene TRBJ2-7, with D unclear. DNA of the CDR3: TGTGCCAGCAGCCAAGAGGGCCGTGAGGCCGAGCAGTACTTC. Translating it yields CASSQEGREAEQYF.